The source of this T cell receptor beta chain is a study of cytomegalovirus exposure and HLA in healthy donors. Findings and limits, study-wide: In a later analysis, HLA-C alleles had the fewest associated TCRs, DRB1 alleles the most.

The junction had 2 bases not matched to a gene; V was cut back by 3 bases and J by 3 bases. Germline CDR1 reads MDHEN; CDR2 reads SYDVKM. The CDR3 covers 15 residues. Concerning this clone: Its target is unknown.

The PCR was carried out with 60 Vbeta primers and 13 Jbeta primers. The table came from immunoSEQ multiplex PCR; TCRdb's copy has only in-frame clones and leaves some out. The sample yields roughly 110,000 clones, roughly 69% seen once. Sequenced: PBMCs. The TCR originated in a woman aged 30 to 39 in good health and CMV-seronegative. V gene TRBV28 combines with J gene TRBJ2-1; 10 nucleotides align to TRBD2. CDR3 nucleotide sequence: TGTGCCAGCAGTTTTACTAGCGGGAACTACAATGAGCAGTTCTTC. It codes for CASSFTSGNYNEQFF.